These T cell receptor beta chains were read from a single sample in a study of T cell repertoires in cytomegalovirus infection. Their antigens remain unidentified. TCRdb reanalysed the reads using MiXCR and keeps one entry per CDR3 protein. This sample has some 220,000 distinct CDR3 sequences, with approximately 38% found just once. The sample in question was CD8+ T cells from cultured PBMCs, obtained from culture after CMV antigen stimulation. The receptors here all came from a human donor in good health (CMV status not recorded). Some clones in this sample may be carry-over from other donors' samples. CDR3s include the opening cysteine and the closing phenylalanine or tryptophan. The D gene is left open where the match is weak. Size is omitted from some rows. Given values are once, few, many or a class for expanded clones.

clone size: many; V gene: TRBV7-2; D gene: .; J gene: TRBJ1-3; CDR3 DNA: TGTGCCAGCAGCTTAAGCGGACTAAGCTCTGGAAACACCATATATTTT; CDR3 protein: CASSLSGLSSGNTIYF
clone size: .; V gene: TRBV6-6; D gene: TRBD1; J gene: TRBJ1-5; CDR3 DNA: TGTGCCAGCAGTAGTTCAGGGGGTCAGTCGAGCAATCAGCCCCAGCATTTT; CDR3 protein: CASSSSGGQSSNQPQHF
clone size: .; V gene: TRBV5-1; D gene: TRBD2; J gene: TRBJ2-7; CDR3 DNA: TGCGCCAGCAGCTTGGTCCCTAGCGGGAGGGGCGAGCAGTACTTC; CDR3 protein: CASSLVPSGRGEQYF
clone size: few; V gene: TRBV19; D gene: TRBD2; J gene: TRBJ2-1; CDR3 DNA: TGTGCCAGTAGAGGCGGGAGGTCGGAGGGTGAGCAGTTCTTC; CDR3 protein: CASRGGRSEGEQFF
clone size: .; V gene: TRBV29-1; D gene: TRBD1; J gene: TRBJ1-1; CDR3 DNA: TGCAGCGTTGACCGTAGGGACAGGGGGAACACTGAAGCTTTCTTT; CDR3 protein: CSVDRRDRGNTEAFF
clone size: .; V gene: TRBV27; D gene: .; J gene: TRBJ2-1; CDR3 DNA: TGTGCCAGCAGTACCATGAATGAGCAGTTCTTC; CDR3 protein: CASSTMNEQFF
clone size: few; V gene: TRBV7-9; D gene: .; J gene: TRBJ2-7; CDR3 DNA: TGTGCCAGCACCTCGCAAATAATACCTTACGAGCAGTACTTC; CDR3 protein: CASTSQIIPYEQYF
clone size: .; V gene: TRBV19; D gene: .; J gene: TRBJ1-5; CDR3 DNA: TGTGCCAGTAGTAACAGGGCTAGCAATCAGCCCCAGCATTTT; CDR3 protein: CASSNRASNQPQHF
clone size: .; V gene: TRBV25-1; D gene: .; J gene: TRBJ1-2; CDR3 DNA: TGTGCCAGCCTATCTGGCTATGGCTACACCTTC; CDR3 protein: CASLSGYGYTF
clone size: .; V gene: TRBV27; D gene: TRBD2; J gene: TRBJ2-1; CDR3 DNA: TGTGCCAGCACCGCCCTCTCGGGGGGCAATGAGCAGTTCTTC; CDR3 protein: CASTALSGGNEQFF
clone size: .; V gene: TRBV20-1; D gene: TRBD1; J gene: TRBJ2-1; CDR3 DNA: TGCAGTGCTAGCGCCTTGAAGGACAGGGATTCTAATGAGCAGTTCTTC; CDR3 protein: CSASALKDRDSNEQFF
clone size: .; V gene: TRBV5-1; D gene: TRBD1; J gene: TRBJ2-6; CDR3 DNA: TGCGCCAGCAGCTTGGAGACAGGGTTCGGCAACGTCCTGACTTTC; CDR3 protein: CASSLETGFGNVLTF
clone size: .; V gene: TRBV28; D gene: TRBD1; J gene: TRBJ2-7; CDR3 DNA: TGTGCCAGCGAGGACAGGGGATACGAGCAGTACTTC; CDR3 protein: CASEDRGYEQYF
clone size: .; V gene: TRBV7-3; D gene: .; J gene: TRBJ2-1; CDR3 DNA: TGTGCCAGCAGCTCCGGGGTAGCGAGCATTGGTGAGCAGTTCTTC; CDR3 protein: CASSSGVASIGEQFF
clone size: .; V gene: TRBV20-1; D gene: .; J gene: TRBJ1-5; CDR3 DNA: TGCAGTGCGAGACAGGACAATCAGCCCCAGCATTTT; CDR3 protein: CSARQDNQPQHF
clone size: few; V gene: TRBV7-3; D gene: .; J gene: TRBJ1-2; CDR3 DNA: TGTGCCAGCAGCTTCGGGACGGACAGTGGCTACACCTTC; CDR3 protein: CASSFGTDSGYTF
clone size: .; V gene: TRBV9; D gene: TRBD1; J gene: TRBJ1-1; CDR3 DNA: TGTGCCAGCAGCTTCTCCGGGACAGGGGGCACTGAAGCTTTCTTT; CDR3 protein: CASSFSGTGGTEAFF
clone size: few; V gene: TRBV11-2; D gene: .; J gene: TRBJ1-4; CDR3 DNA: TGTGCCAGCAGCTTATCAAACAGGGAGGGTGAAAAACTGTTTTTT; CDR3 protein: CASSLSNREGEKLFF
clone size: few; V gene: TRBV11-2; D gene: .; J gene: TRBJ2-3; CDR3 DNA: TGTGCCAGCAGCCAGGACTTGACAGATACGCAGTATTTT; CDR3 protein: CASSQDLTDTQYF
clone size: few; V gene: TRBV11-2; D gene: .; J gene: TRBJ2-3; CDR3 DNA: TGTGCCAGCAGCCCCGCCCCCGGCGGTACAGATACGCAGTATTTT; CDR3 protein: CASSPAPGGTDTQYF
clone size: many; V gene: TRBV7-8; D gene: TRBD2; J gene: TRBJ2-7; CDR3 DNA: TGTGCCAGCAGCATAGGGACTAGCGGTTTCAGCTCCTACGAGCAGTACTTC; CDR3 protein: CASSIGTSGFSSYEQYF
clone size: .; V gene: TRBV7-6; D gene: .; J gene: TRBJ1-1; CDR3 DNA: TGTGCCAGCAGCTTAAGTAGGGGGGGCACTGAAGCTTTCTTT; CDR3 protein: CASSLSRGGTEAFF
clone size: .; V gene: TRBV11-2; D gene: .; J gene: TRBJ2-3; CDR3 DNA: TGTGCCAGCAGCTTAGTTCGCCGGGAGCCTCCAGATACGCAGTATTTT; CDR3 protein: CASSLVRREPPDTQYF
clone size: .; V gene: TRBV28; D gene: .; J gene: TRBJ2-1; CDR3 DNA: TGTGCCAGCAGTTTGACCGGGACAAACTCCTACAATGAGCAGTTCTTC; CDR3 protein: CASSLTGTNSYNEQFF
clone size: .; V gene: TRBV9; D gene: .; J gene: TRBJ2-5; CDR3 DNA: TGTGCCAGCAGCGTAGCAGGCAGACGACAAGAGACCCAGTACTTC; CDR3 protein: CASSVAGRRQETQYF
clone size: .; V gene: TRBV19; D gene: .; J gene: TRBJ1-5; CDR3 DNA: TGTGCCAGTAGTATTGAGCCTCAGCCCCAGCATTTT; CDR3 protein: CASSIEPQPQHF
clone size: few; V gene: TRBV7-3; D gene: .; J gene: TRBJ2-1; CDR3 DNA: TGTGCCAGCAGCTTAAAAGGAGGGGGCAGGGGCCTTAACAATGAGCAGTTCTTC; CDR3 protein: CASSLKGGGRGLNNEQFF
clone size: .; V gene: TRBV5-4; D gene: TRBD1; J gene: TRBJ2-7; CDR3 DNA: TGTGCCAGCAAAGGACAGGGAAGAGACGAGCAGTACTTC; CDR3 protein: CASKGQGRDEQYF
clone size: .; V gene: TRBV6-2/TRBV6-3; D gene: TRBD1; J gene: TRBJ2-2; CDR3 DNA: TGTGCCAGCAGTTACTCGGACAGGCATAACACCGGGGAGCTGTTTTTT; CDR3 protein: CASSYSDRHNTGELFF
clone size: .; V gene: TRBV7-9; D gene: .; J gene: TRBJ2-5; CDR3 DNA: TGTGCCAGCAGCTTACGAGGAGCCCAAGAGACCCAGTACTTC; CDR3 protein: CASSLRGAQETQYF
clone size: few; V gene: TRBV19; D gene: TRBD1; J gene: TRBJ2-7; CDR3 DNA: TGTGCCAGTAGACCGGGACAGGCTGGTCCCTACGAGCAGTACTTC; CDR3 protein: CASRPGQAGPYEQYF
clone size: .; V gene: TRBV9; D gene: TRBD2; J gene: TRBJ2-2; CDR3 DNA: TGTGCCAGCAGCTCCCGGACTAGCGTGACCGGGGAGCTGTTTTTT; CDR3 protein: CASSSRTSVTGELFF
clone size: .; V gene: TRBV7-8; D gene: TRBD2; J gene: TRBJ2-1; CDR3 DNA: TGTGCCAGCAGCTTAGCCGGGAGTACTAGCGGGAACCTCTACAATGAGCAGTTCTTC; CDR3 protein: CASSLAGSTSGNLYNEQFF
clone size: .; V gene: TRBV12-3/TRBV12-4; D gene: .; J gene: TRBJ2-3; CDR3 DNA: TGTGCCAGCAGTTTAGCAGACAGTTCAGATACGCAGTATTTT; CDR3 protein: CASSLADSSDTQYF
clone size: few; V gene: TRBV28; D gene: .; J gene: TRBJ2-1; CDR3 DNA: TGTGCCAGCATCCCAGCGGGCTACTCCTACAATGAGCAGTTCTTC; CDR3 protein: CASIPAGYSYNEQFF
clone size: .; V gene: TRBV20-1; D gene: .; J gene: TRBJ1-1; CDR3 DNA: TGCAGTGCCCGAGGGGGGACTGAAGCTTTCTTT; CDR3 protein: CSARGGTEAFF
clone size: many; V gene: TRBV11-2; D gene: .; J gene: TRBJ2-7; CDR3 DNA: TGTGCCAGCAGCTTTGGGGGCTACGAGCAGTACTTC; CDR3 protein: CASSFGGYEQYF
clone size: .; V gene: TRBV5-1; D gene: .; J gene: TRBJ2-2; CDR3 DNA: TGCGCCAGCAGCTTGGGGGCGCGCACCGGGGAGCTGTTTTTT; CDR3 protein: CASSLGARTGELFF
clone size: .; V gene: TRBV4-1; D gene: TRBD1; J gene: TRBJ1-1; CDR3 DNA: TGCGCCAGCAGCCAAGATATGGGAGGGGGCACCGGCACTGAAGCTTTCTTT; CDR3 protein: CASSQDMGGGTGTEAFF
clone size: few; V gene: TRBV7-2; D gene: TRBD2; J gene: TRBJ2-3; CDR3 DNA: TGTGCCAGCAGCTTACCCTCTTACGCTAGCGGGAGGGGCCCAGATACGCAGTATTTT; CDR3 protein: CASSLPSYASGRGPDTQYF
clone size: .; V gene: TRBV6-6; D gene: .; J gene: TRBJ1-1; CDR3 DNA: TGTGCCAGCAGTTACCCGAGGGGGGGCACTGAAGCTTTCTTT; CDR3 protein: CASSYPRGGTEAFF
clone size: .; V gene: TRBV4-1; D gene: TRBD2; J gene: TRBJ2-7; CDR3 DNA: TGCGCCAGCAGCCACGGACCCGGACTAGCGGTTGGCGAGCAGTACTTC; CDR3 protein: CASSHGPGLAVGEQYF
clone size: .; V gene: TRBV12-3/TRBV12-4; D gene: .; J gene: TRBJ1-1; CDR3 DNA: TGTGCCAGCAGTTCTCCCGGACACTCTGAAGCTTTCTTT; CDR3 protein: CASSSPGHSEAFF
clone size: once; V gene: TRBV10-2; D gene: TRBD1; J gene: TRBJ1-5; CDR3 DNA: TGCGCCAGCAGCTCCGGGACAGGGAAAATGGGTCAGCCCCAGCATTTT; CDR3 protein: CASSSGTGKMGQPQHF
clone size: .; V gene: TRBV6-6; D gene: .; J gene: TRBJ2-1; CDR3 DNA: TGTGCCAGCAGCCCCGACACTTACTACAATGAGCAGTTCTTC; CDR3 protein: CASSPDTYYNEQFF
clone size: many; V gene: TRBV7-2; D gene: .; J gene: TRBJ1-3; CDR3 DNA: TGTGCCAGCAGCTTATTTCGTAGGAGCTCTGGAAACACCATATATTTT; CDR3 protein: CASSLFRRSSGNTIYF
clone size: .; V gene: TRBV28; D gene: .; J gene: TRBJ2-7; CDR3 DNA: TGTGCCAGCAGTTTACTCCCCATTCAGGAAGAGCAGTACTTC; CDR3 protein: CASSLLPIQEEQYF
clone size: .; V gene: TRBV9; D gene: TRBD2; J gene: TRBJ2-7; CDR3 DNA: TGTGCCAGCAGCGTCGAGGTAGCGGGAAGGTACGAGCAGTACTTC; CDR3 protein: CASSVEVAGRYEQYF